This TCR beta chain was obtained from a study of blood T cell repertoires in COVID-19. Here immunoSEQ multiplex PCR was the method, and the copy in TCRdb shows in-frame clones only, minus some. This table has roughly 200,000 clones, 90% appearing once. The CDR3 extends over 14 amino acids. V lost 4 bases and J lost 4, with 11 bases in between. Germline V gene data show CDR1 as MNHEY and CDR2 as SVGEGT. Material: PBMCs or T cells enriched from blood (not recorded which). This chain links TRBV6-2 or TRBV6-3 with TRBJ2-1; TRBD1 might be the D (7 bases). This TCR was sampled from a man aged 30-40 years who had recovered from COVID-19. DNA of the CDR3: TGTGCCAGCAGTTCCAGGGGGGTATACAATGAGCAGTTCTTC. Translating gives CASSSRGVYNEQFF.